The rows below give T cell receptor beta chains drawn from one sample of a study of graft-versus-host responses after intestinal transplantation. No antigen has been assigned to these receptors. Profiling relied on immunoSEQ multiplex PCR, and the TCRdb table lists in-frame clones only, not all of them. The sample carries approximately 50,000 clones, approximately 84% recorded once. The material sequenced was unstimulated CD4+ T cells sorted from spleen or lymph node cells, taken before transplant. The source of these receptors is a human donor who was the organ donor for an intestinal transplant. The conserved cysteine and the conserved F or W are not part of the CDR3 here. Fields, in order: J gene, V gene, CDR3 length, clone size, CDR3 protein. Some rows mark clone size as missing; the rest say once, few, many or name a class of expanded clone.

J gene: TRBJ2-7
V gene: TRBV7-9
CDR3 length: 14
clone size: NA
CDR3 protein: ASSLAGGTSFGEQY

J gene: TRBJ2-7
V gene: TRBV5-6
CDR3 length: 14
clone size: NA
CDR3 protein: ASSLPRGGEAYEQY

J gene: TRBJ1-6
V gene: TRBV5-1
CDR3 length: 13
clone size: NA
CDR3 protein: ASSKVSTRNSPLH

J gene: TRBJ1-5
V gene: TRBV6-1
CDR3 length: 7
clone size: NA
CDR3 protein: ASSSPQH

J gene: TRBJ1-2
V gene: TRBV30
CDR3 length: 10
clone size: few
CDR3 protein: AQGDRGRGYT

J gene: TRBJ2-5
V gene: TRBV7-2
CDR3 length: 11
clone size: NA
CDR3 protein: ASSLGAMETQY

J gene: TRBJ1-2
V gene: TRBV10-3
CDR3 length: 13
clone size: NA
CDR3 protein: AISESTEANYGYT

J gene: TRBJ1-4
V gene: TRBV15
CDR3 length: 14
clone size: once
CDR3 protein: ATSRDLREGVWELF

J gene: TRBJ1-3
V gene: TRBV30
CDR3 length: 11
clone size: NA
CDR3 protein: AWSGASGNTIY

J gene: TRBJ1-1
V gene: TRBV29-1
CDR3 length: 10
clone size: few
CDR3 protein: SVYRVNTEAF

J gene: TRBJ2-1
V gene: TRBV19
CDR3 length: 12
clone size: NA
CDR3 protein: ASPPPGTHNEQF

J gene: TRBJ2-7
V gene: TRBV7-6
CDR3 length: 14
clone size: NA
CDR3 protein: ASSSSAGGPIYEQY

J gene: TRBJ1-1
V gene: TRBV23-1
CDR3 length: 16
clone size: few
CDR3 protein: ASPGSRPKSGPRAEAF

J gene: TRBJ1-3
V gene: TRBV6-6
CDR3 length: 12
clone size: NA
CDR3 protein: ASSDRVSGNTIY